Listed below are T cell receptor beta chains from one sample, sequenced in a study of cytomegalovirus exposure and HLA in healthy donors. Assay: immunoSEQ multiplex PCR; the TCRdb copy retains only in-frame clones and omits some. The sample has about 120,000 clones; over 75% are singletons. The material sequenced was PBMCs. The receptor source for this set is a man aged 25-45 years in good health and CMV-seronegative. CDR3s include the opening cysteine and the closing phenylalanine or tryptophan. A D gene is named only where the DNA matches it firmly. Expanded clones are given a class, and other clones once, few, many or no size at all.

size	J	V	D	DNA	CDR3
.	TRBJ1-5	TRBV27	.	TGTGCCAGCAGTTTATCGGGAGGGGCCCGGCCCCAGCATTTT	CASSLSGGARPQHF
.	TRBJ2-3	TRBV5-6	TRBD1	TGTGCCAGCAGCTCCTTGTGGGACAGGGGCACAGATACGCAGTATTTT	CASSSLWDRGTDTQYF
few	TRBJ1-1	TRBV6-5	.	TGTGCCAGCAGTTACGGAGTAGAAGCTTTCTTT	CASSYGVEAFF
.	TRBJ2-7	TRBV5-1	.	TGCGCCAGCAGCCTCGGTACGGGGCAGTACTTC	CASSLGTGQYF
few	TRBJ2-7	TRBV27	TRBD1	TGTGCCAGCAGTGAAAGCGGCGGACAGGGTTACGAGCAGTACTTC	CASSESGGQGYEQYF
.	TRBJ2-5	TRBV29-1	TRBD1	TGCAGCGTTGCCGCACTGGGACAGGGAGAAGAGACCCAGTACTTC	CSVAALGQGEETQYF
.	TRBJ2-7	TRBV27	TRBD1	TGTGCCAGCAGTTTAGGGACAGGGCCTGGGGTTTCCTACGAGCAGTACTTC	CASSLGTGPGVSYEQYF
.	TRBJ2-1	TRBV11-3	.	TGTGCCAGCAGCTTAGCCAGACAGTTCTACAATGAGCAGTTCTTC	CASSLARQFYNEQFF
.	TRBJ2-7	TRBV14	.	TGTGCCAGCAGCCGGGCGGGCGGACGCTTGGAGCAGTACTTC	CASSRAGGRLEQYF
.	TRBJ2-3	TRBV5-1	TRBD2	TGCGCCAGCAGCTTATCACTAGCGGGGGGAACCACAGATACGCAGTATTTT	CASSLSLAGGTTDTQYF
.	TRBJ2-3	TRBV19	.	TGTGCCAGTAGTTATAGGGGCCCGGGTACAGATACGCAGTATTTT	CASSYRGPGTDTQYF
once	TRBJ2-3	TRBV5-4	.	TGTGCCAGCAGCTTGAGGGGGACCACCGCAGATACGCAGTATTTT	CASSLRGTTADTQYF
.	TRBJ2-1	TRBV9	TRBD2	TGTGCCAGCAGCGTAGGGGCTAGCGGGGGGCTTTCGTACAATGAGCAGTTCTTC	CASSVGASGGLSYNEQFF
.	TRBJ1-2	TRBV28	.	TGTGCCAGCCACGGGAGAGGGAAATATGGCTACACCTTC	CASHGRGKYGYTF
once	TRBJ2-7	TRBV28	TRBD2	TGTGCCAGCAGTTTATCCCTAGCGGGGGGAGAGCAGTACTTC	CASSLSLAGGEQYF
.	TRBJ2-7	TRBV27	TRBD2	TGTGCCAGCAGTTTCAGCGGGGGGGCCTACTACGAGCAGTACTTC	CASSFSGGAYYEQYF
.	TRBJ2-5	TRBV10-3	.	TGTGCCATCAGTGACCTGGGGGGGGCGGAGACCCAGTACTTC	CAISDLGGAETQYF
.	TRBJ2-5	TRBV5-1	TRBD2	TGCGCCAGCAACCTGGCTAGCGGCCCCCAAGAGACCCAGTACTTC	CASNLASGPQETQYF
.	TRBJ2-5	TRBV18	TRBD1	TGTGCCAGCTCAATTGACAGGGAGCCAGAGACCCAGTACTTC	CASSIDREPETQYF
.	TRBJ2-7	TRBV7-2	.	TGTGCCAGCAGCTGTGGGACAACCTACGAGCAGTACTTC	CASSCGTTYEQYF
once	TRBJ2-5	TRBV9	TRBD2	TGTGCCAGCAGCGTCGCTCCCGGGACTAGCGGGGGAACCCAAGAGACCCAGTACTTC	CASSVAPGTSGGTQETQYF
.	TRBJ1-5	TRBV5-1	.	TGCGCCAGCAGCTTGGCAGGAGGGAGCAATCAGCCCCAGCATTTT	CASSLAGGSNQPQHF
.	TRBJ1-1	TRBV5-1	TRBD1	TGCGCCAGCAGCACCATGGGACAGTTCAACACTGAAGCTTTCTTT	CASSTMGQFNTEAFF
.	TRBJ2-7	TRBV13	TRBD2	TGTGCCAGCCAGCTTGGGGCGGGAGGTGGCGAGCAGTACTTC	CASQLGAGGGEQYF
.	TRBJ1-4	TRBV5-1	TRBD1	TGCGCCAGCAGCTTGGTTCAGGGGGTTGGTGAAAAACTGTTTTTT	CASSLVQGVGEKLFF
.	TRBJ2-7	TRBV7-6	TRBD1	TGTGCCAGCAGCCCCGGACAGGGGAGATTCAACGAGCAGTACTTC	CASSPGQGRFNEQYF
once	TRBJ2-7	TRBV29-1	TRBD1	TGCAGCGTTGGGGACAGGGGAAGGTACGAGCAGTACTTC	CSVGDRGRYEQYF
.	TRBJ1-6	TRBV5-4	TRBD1	TGTGCCACAACGACAGGGGAGGGCTCCTATAATTCACCCCTCCACTTT	CATTTGEGSYNSPLHF
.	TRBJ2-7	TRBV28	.	TGTGCCAGCAGCCAAGGAAGGCCGGAGTACGAGCAGTACTTC	CASSQGRPEYEQYF
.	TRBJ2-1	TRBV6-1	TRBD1	TGTGCCAGCACGGGACAGACCTACAATGAGCAGTTCTTC	CASTGQTYNEQFF
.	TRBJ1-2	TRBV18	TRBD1	TGTGCCAGCTCACGTCAGGGGGCCGAGGGCTACACCTTC	CASSRQGAEGYTF
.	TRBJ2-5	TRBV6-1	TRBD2	TGTGCCAGCAGTAAACTAGCGGGGCGGGAGGTGACCCAGTACTTC	CASSKLAGREVTQYF
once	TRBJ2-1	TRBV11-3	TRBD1	TGTGCCAGCAGCTTAAGAGGGGGCGGAGGTAATGAGCAGTTCTTC	CASSLRGGGGNEQFF
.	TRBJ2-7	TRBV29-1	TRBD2	TGCAGCGTTGAAGAGCGGGGGGCCGCCTACGAGCAGTACTTC	CSVEERGAAYEQYF
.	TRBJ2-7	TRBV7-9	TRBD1	TGTGCCAGCAGCTCGACAGGGTCCTACGAGCAGTACTTC	CASSSTGSYEQYF
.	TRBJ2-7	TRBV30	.	TGTGCCTGGAGGGCGGGGAAGGGCTCCTACGAGCAGTACTTC	CAWRAGKGSYEQYF
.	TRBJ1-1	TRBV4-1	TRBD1	TGCGCCAGCAGCCAAGAGGGGACAGGGATGAACACTGAAGCTTTCTTT	CASSQEGTGMNTEAFF
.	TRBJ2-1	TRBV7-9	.	TGTGCCAGCAGCTTAAGTCAGGGTGAGCAGTTCTTC	CASSLSQGEQFF
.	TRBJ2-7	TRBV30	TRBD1	TGTGCCTGGGGCAGCAAGGACAGGGGGCAGGTTGAGCAGTACTTC	CAWGSKDRGQVEQYF
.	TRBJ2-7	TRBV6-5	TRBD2	TGTGCCAGCAGTTCTTTAGCGGGGGAGATCTCTTACGAGCAGTACTTC	CASSSLAGEISYEQYF
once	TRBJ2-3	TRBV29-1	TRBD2	TGCAGCGTTGAAGATGCCCAGGGAGGGTTCCCCGATACGCAGTATTTT	CSVEDAQGGFPDTQYF
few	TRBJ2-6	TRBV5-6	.	TGTGCCAGCAGCTCACCCGGGACACGGATCTCTGGGGCCAACGGCCTGACTTTC	CASSSPGTRISGANGLTF
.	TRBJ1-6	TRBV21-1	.	TGTGCCAGCAGCAAATCGAGGGAAGATTCACCCCTCCACTTT	CASSKSREDSPLHF
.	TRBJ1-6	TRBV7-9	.	TGTGCCAGCAGCCGGGCGGGGGGAGGAGGTTCACCCCTCCACTTT	CASSRAGGGGSPLHF
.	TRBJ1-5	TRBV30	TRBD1	TGTGCCTGGAGTGTACGGGGCAGGGGGCCCTATAGCAATCAGCCCCAGCATTTT	CAWSVRGRGPYSNQPQHF
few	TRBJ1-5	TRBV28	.	TGTGCCAGCAGTAGTACTCGCAATCAGCCCCAGCATTTT	CASSSTRNQPQHF